The present T cell receptor (beta chain) was sequenced within a study of cytomegalovirus exposure and HLA in healthy donors. Findings and limits, study-wide: Judged likely to be a sequencing artifact was a cluster of highly shared sequence variants. The authors later linked a missense DCLRE1C variant to TCR beta V- and J-gene trimming.

Use of 60 Vbeta and 13 Jbeta primers characterized the PCR. The protocol was immunoSEQ multiplex PCR, while the TCRdb copy is restricted to in-frame clones and leaves out a portion. Among roughly 80,000 clones listed, roughly four fifths were seen once. A remark on this clone: What it binds is not known.

Germline lookup yields CDR1 MDHEN and CDR2 SYDVKM. The CDR3 loop spans 11 amino acids. Trimming took off 6 bases at V and 5 bases at J, with 7 bases between the two ends. This clonotype was obtained from a woman aged 45 to 65 in good health and CMV-seropositive. Material for sequencing was PBMCs. This chain joins TRBV28 and TRBJ1-1; D remains unclear. This CDR3 reads CASSRGTEAFF. CDR3 nucleotides: TGTGCCAGCAGCCGAGGGACTGAAGCTTTCTTT. Filled out from reference TRBV28 and TRBJ1-1, the complete variable domain reads DVKVTQSSRYLVKRTGEKVFLECVQDMDHENMFWYRQDPGLGLRLIYFSYDVKMKEKGDIPEGYSVSREKKERFSLILESASTNQTSMYLCASSRGTEAFFGQGTRLTVV.